The 10 T cell receptor beta chains listed next were all sequenced from one sample in a study of long-term antiretroviral therapy in people with HIV. The libraries were made with immunoSEQ v3.0 at survey level. Libraries were prepared by immunoSEQ multiplex PCR; TCRdb keeps only in-frame clonotypes and omits some of them. The table lists 17,000 or so clones, around 77% of them singletons. Source: unsorted PBMCs, taken 2.1 to 2.2 years before starting antiretroviral therapy. The receptor set was obtained from a man aged 25-40 years with HIV.

This clone came up a few times. The gene calls are TRBV4-2 and TRBJ1-5; D is undetermined. The CDR3 has 13 amino acids. The V end lost 11 bases, the J end lost 0 bases, and 11 bases lay between the germline ends. The germline V gene encodes CDR1 LGHNA and CDR2 YNFKEQ. Here the CDR3 DNA reads TGTGCCTCGTCCCCGGATAGCAATCAGCCCCAGCATTTT. As protein: CASSPDSNQPQHF.

As concerns this clone: An end of the junction differs from the germline gene, which may be a read error. This chain connects TRBV7-7 to TRBJ2-1; D gene uncertain. CDR3 length: 15 residues. CDR1 SSHAT and CDR2 FNYEAQ come from the germline V gene (reference sequence). CDR3 protein: CASSPLFGAYNEQFF. The CDR3 DNA reads TGTGCTAGCAGCCCCCTTTTTGGGGCCTACAATGAGCAGTTCTTC.

The rearrangement links TRBV29-1 to TRBJ2-7; D is unresolved. The germline V gene has CDR1 SQVTM and CDR2 ANQGSEA. CDR3 length equals 13 residues. Trimming left V 0 bases short and J 0 bases short, with 6 bases between. The CDR3 sequence: CSVEDRSSYEQYF. The CDR3 nucleotides are TGCAGCGTTGAAGACAGGAGCTCCTACGAGCAGTACTTC.

The rearrangement links TRBV9 to TRBJ1-2; no definite D call. Per germline, CDR1 SGDLS and CDR2 YYNGEE. V dropped 0 bases and J dropped 0 bases, with 9 bases sitting between them. CDR3 length equals 15 residues. The CDR3 loop is CASSVAGRANYGYTF. The CDR3 region has the DNA TGTGCCAGCAGCGTAGCAGGCAGAGCTAACTATGGCTACACCTTC.

The chain has TRBV7-2 and TRBJ1-1; the D is unclear. Trimming shortened V by 4 bases and J by 3 bases, and 6 bases separated the two germline ends. Germline V lookup: CDR1 SGHTA, CDR2 FQGNSA. This CDR3 has 12 amino acids. The CDR3 here is CASSYPYTEAFF. In nucleotides, the CDR3 is TGTGCCAGCAGCTATCCTTACACTGAAGCTTTCTTT.

The chain has TRBV27 and TRBJ2-7, with 9 positions matching TRBD1. The CDR3 has 15 amino acids. J was trimmed by 9 bases and V by 2 bases; bases with no gene match: 11. The germline CDR1 and CDR2 sequences are MNHEY and SMNVEV (reference sequence). CDR3 sequence: CASSLGAGTGIRQYF. CDR3 sequence (DNA): TGTGCCAGCAGTTTAGGGGCCGGGACAGGGATTCGGCAGTACTTC.

This clone was seen more than once but under ten times. The CDR3 loop reads CASRGQGSSYEQYF. DNA for the CDR3: TGTGCCAGCCGGGGACAGGGAAGCTCCTACGAGCAGTACTTC. The chain recombines TRBV7-9 with TRBJ2-7, with 9 bases fitting TRBD1. J lost 0 bases, V lost 8 bases, and 5 bases had no gene match. CDR1 and CDR2 (germline): SEHNR, FQNEAQ (reference sequence). The CDR3 has 14 residues.

The genes are TRBV6-1 and TRBJ1-1; no definite D call. This CDR3 region has 13 residues. Germline CDR1 and CDR2: MNHNS and SASEGT. Between the trimmed V and J ends, which lost 4 bases and 3 bases, there was a span of 9 bases. The CDR3 protein is CASSGGGHTEAFF. CDR3 nucleotide sequence: TGTGCCAGCAGTGGCGGCGGACACACTGAAGCTTTCTTT.

The rearrangement uses TRBV7-6 and TRBJ1-3, with D possibly being TRBD1 (5 bases). V was shortened by 5 bases and J by 4 bases, with 15 bases between the two germline ends. Germline CDR1 is SGHVS and CDR2 is FNYEAQ. The CDR3 contains 15 residues. CDR3 DNA: TGTGCCAGCAGCCCTAACAGGTGGTCCGGAAACACCATATATTTT. This encodes CASSPNRWSGNTIYF.

This chain uses TRBV6-5 with TRBJ2-1; 10 positions match TRBD2. The V and J ends lost 5 bases and 4 bases, in that order; junction bases with no gene match: 5. Germline CDR1 MNHEY, CDR2 SVGAGI. This CDR3 spans 15 amino acids. The CDR3 sequence is CASSITSGAYNEQFF. The CDR3 nucleotides are TGTGCCAGCAGTATTACTAGCGGGGCTTACAATGAGCAGTTCTTC.